These 24 T cell receptor beta chains originate from one sample sequenced in a study of response to subunit inactivated influenza vaccine. TCRdb reanalysed the RT-PCR reads using MiXCR and keeps one entry per CDR3 protein. The data contain about 650,000 distinct CDR3 sequences, 15% to 18% of them singletons. The sample consisted of PBMCs from blood, taken roughly 12 days after vaccination. The receptors were gathered from a man between 45 and 60 years old who received an inactivated influenza vaccine.

This clonotype was observed many times. The chain uses TRBV12-3 or TRBV12-4 and TRBJ2-1; possible D gene TRBD2, 6 bases. The CDR3 is 14 amino acids. V lost 5 bases, J lost 4 bases, and 12 bases lay in between. In DNA, the CDR3 is TGTGCCAGCAGTCTTCGGGAGATGTACAATGAGCAGTTCTTC. Translation gives CASSLREMYNEQFF.

The chain combines TRBV19 with TRBJ2-7, with 11 bases lining up with TRBD2. The junction had 9 bases not matched to a gene; V was cut back by 5 bases and J by 6 bases. The CDR3 spans 15 residues. CDR1 LNHDA and CDR2 SQIVND come from the germline V gene (reference sequence). The CDR3 loop is CASSPRTSGLSEQYF. Here the CDR3 DNA reads TGTGCCAGTAGTCCGCGGACTAGCGGGTTAAGCGAGCAGTACTTC.

This chain links TRBV28 with TRBJ2-7, with 12 bases matching TRBD2. CDR3 size: 16 residues. Germline loops: CDR1 MDHEN, CDR2 SYDVKM. Germline trimming cut 7 bases from V and 3 bases from J; bases unmatched to any gene: 10. The CDR3, as DNA: TGTGCCAGCAATGCTAGCGGGAGGGGGCGGGTCTACGAGCAGTACTTC. This gives the protein CASNASGRGRVYEQYF.

V usage is TRBV29-1 and J usage is TRBJ2-1, with 13 bases identical to TRBD2. V dropped 0 bases and J dropped 5; count of bases not matched to a gene: 7. The CDR3 contains 17 residues. The germline V gene encodes CDR1 SQVTM and CDR2 ANQGSEA. The CDR3 DNA reads TGCAGCGTTGAAGACCGACTAGCGGGGGGTATTAACAATGAGCAGTTCTTC. This codes for CSVEDRLAGGINNEQFF.

The rearrangement uses TRBV20-1 and TRBJ2-7; weak D call: TRBD2 (6 bases). CDR1 and CDR2 from the germline V gene are DFQATT and SNEGSKA (reference sequence). CDR3 length equals 10 residues. The CDR3 region is CSAGGEEQYF. The CDR3 DNA is TGCAGCGCCGGCGGGGAGGAGCAGTACTTC.

The chain combines TRBV6-2 or TRBV6-3 with TRBJ2-2; the match to TRBD2 covers 14 bases. In germline, CDR1 is MNHEY, CDR2 SVGEGT. Losses at the gene ends were 5 bases for V and 5 bases for J; bases not matched to a gene: 10. This CDR3 is built from 18 residues. CDR3 DNA sequence: TGTGCCAGCAGTCCGGGACTAGCGGGAGTCGGGGAGACCGGGGAGCTGTTTTTT. It is translated as CASSPGLAGVGETGELFF.

This clonotype was recorded only once. The chain employs TRBV20-1 and TRBJ2-1; 13 nucleotides agree with TRBD2. The CDR3 loop spans 20 amino acids. Trimming at V came to 6 bases and at J to 0 bases, leaving 17 bases not matched to a gene. Germline V gene sequence: CDR1 DFQATT, CDR2 SNEGSKA (reference sequence). The CDR3 DNA follows: TGCAGTGCAATGGGGGCCGGCGGACTAGCGGGAGTCAACTCCTACAATGAGCAGTTCTTC. Its translation: CSAMGAGGLAGVNSYNEQFF.

V and J are TRBV6-1 and TRBJ2-7; D is uncertain. The V end was cut by 0 bases, the J end by 3 bases, with 9 bases between. The CDR3 consists of 14 residues. CDR1 is MNHNS, CDR2 SASEGT, per germline. CDR3 nucleotides: TGTGCCAGCAGTGAAGCGACCACCTACTACGAGCAGTACTTC. Encoded protein: CASSEATTYYEQYF.

This clonotype was seen many times. J is TRBJ2-6 and V is TRBV11-2; no definite D call. V was trimmed by 1 base and J by 4 bases, leaving 8 bases between them. CDR1 SGHAT and CDR2 FQNNGV come from the germline V gene. The CDR3 is 15 amino acids. The CDR3 nucleotides are TGTGCCAGCAGCTTAGGACGGTCCGGGGCCAACGTCCTGACTTTC. Amino acids: CASSLGRSGANVLTF.

This chain links TRBV3-1 with TRBJ2-1; TRBD1 matches 9 bases. Germline CDR1 reads LGHDT; CDR2 reads YNNKEL (reference sequence). This CDR3 spans 16 amino acids. The ends lost 0 bases at V and 5 bases at J; junction bases unmatched: 5. The DNA for the CDR3 is TGTGCCAGCAGCCAAGATCGGAGGACAGGGGACAATGAGCAGTTCTTC. Protein product: CASSQDRRTGDNEQFF.

This clonotype appeared a few times. The rearrangement links TRBV6-1 to TRBJ1-2; D is uncertain. This CDR3 contains 14 residues. The V and J ends lost 2 bases and 0 bases respectively, with 7 bases between them. Germline CDR1 MNHNS, CDR2 SASEGT. This CDR3 is CASSESEANYGYTF. CDR3 coding DNA: TGTGCCAGCAGTGAATCCGAAGCTAACTATGGCTACACCTTC.

V is TRBV20-1 and J is TRBJ2-1; TRBD2 aligns across 12 bases. Germline-derived CDR1 and CDR2 are DFQATT and SNEGSKA (reference sequence). J gave up 2 bases and V 6 bases, and 5 bases lay outside the gene matches. CDR3 size: 15 residues. In DNA form, the CDR3 reads TGCAGTGCCGCAGGACTAGCGGGAACCTACAATGAGCAGTTCTTC. Protein sequence: CSAAGLAGTYNEQFF.

This chain uses TRBV20-1 with TRBJ2-3; 7 nucleotides match TRBD2. The CDR3 is 13 amino acids. V shed 5 bases, J shed 6 bases, and the junction held 8 bases outside the gene matches. The germline V gene has CDR1 DFQATT and CDR2 SNEGSKA (reference sequence). The CDR3 is CSALMGGTDTQYF. CDR3 bases: TGCAGTGCTCTAATGGGGGGGACCGATACGCAGTATTTT.

Ten or more counts support this clonotype. The rearrangement links TRBV20-1 to TRBJ1-1; the D is unclear. Trimming took 3 bases from V and 1 from J, leaving 6 bases between them. The length of the CDR3 is 12 residues. Per germline, CDR1 DFQATT and CDR2 SNEGSKA (reference sequence). The CDR3 loop is CSASTGNTEAFF. As DNA, the CDR3 is TGCAGTGCTAGTACGGGGAACACTGAAGCTTTCTTT.

This chain connects TRBV5-1 to TRBJ2-3; perhaps D is TRBD1 or TRBD2 (7 bases each). Between the trimmed V and J ends, which lost 6 bases and 5 bases, there was a span of 19 bases. This CDR3 comprises 15 residues. CDR1 is SGHRS and CDR2 is YFSETQ in the germline V gene. The CDR3 DNA reads TGCGCCAGCACCCAGGGGGGACTACCGATAGATACGCAGTATTTT. Translation: CASTQGGLPIDTQYF.

There are a few counts of this clonotype. The chain recombines TRBV7-2 with TRBJ2-4; 7 bases align to TRBD2. Unmatched junction bases numbered 6, after V lost 2 bases and J lost 5 bases. Germline-derived CDR1 and CDR2 are SGHTA and FQGNSA. The CDR3 runs to 15 residues. DNA for the CDR3: TGTGCCAGCAGCTTAATGGGGGGGGGACAAAACATTCAGTACTTC. This encodes CASSLMGGGQNIQYF.

This clonotype has only a few counts. The J gene is TRBJ1-6, the V gene TRBV6-5, with a tentative D call TRBD1 (6 bases). V lost 4 bases to trimming and J lost 9 bases, with 19 bases between them. Per germline, CDR1 MNHEY and CDR2 SVGAGI. This CDR3 contains 16 residues. The CDR3 DNA sequence: TGTGCCAGCAGTTCCCTGGACAGTCCGTTGGGTTCACCCCTCCACTTT. This translates into CASSSLDSPLGSPLHF.

This clonotype has a handful of counts. The chain links TRBV20-1 to TRBJ2-5, with no clear D. Germline loops: CDR1 DFQATT, CDR2 SNEGSKA (reference sequence). Trimming cost V 3 bases and J 1 base, with 6 bases left between them. This CDR3 comprises 12 residues. CDR3 region: CSAREFQETQYF. DNA of the CDR3: TGCAGTGCTAGGGAATTCCAAGAGACCCAGTACTTC.

This clonotype has more than one count but fewer than ten. The chain links TRBV30 to TRBJ1-3, with 8 bases matching TRBD1. V lost 4 bases to trimming and J lost 4 bases; unmatched junction nucleotides: 3. The CDR3 has 13 amino acids. Germline V CDR1 and CDR2: GTSNPN, SVGIG (reference sequence). The CDR3 nucleotides are TGTGCCTGGAATCAGGGGGCCGGAAACACCATATATTTT. As protein: CAWNQGAGNTIYF.

The V gene is TRBV20-1, the J gene TRBJ2-3, with unresolved D. V was shortened by 0 bases and J by 3 bases, with 10 bases between the two germline ends. CDR1 and CDR2 (germline): DFQATT, SNEGSKA (reference sequence). The CDR3 covers 14 residues. DNA for the CDR3: TGCAGTGCTAGAGATCAAGGCCGGACAGATACGCAGTATTTT. It translates to CSARDQGRTDTQYF.

This clonotype has just a few counts. The V gene is TRBV10-3, the J gene TRBJ2-7; D is ambiguous. V lost 2 bases to trimming and J lost 1 base, with 3 bases between them. Germline V gene lookup returns CDR1 ENHRY and CDR2 SYGVKD. The CDR3 length is 12 residues. The CDR3 loop reads CAISEGSYEQYF. Written as DNA, the CDR3 is TGTGCCATCAGTGAGGGGTCCTACGAGCAGTACTTC.

A remark on this clonotype: A junction boundary mismatches the germline segment, possibly from a read error. This chain joins TRBV7-9 and TRBJ2-2; D may correspond to TRBD1 or TRBD2 (5 bases each). Germline values: CDR1 SEHNR, CDR2 FQNEAQ (reference sequence). This CDR3 contains 16 residues. CDR3 sequence reads: CTSSPWPGRDTGELFF. The CDR3 DNA is TGTACCAGCAGCCCCTGGCCAGGGCGGGACACCGGGGAGCTGTTTTTT.

This clonotype has just a few counts. The chain combines TRBV12-3 or TRBV12-4 with TRBJ2-7; D not certain. The CDR3 sequence is 13 residues long. The V end lost 1 base, the J end lost 6 bases, and 10 bases lay between the germline ends. CDR3 protein: CASSLEPIGEQYF. The CDR3 bases are TGTGCCAGCAGTTTAGAACCGATTGGCGAGCAGTACTTC.

The chain couples TRBV20-1 to TRBJ1-3; maybe TRBD1 (5 bases). Germline values: CDR1 DFQATT, CDR2 SNEGSKA (reference sequence). The CDR3 consists of 15 residues. The V end was cut by 0 bases, the J end by 1 base, with 10 bases between. The CDR3 DNA reads TGCAGTGCTAGAGATGGAGGGGTTTCTGGAAACACCATATATTTT. Residues: CSARDGGVSGNTIYF.